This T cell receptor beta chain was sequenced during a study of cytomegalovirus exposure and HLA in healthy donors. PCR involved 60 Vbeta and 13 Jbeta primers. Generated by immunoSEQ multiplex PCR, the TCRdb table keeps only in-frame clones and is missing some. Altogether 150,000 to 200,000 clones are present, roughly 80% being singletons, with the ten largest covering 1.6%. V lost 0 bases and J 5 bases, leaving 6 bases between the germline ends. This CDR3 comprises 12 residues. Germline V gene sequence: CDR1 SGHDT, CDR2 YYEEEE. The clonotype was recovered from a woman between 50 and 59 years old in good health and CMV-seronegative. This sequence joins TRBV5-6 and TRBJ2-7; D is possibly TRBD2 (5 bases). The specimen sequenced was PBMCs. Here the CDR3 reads CASSLEEDEQYF. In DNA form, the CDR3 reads TGTGCCAGCAGCTTGGAGGAGGACGAGCAGTACTTC.